This T cell receptor beta chain was profiled in a study of blood T cell repertoires in COVID-19. Study details: The origin of the acute and convalescent COVID-19 samples was the United States, Italy and Spain.

V gave up 8 bases and J gave up 3 bases, with 8 bases separating them. Germline CDR1 is PRHDT and CDR2 is FYEKMQ (reference sequence). CDR3 length equals 12 residues. In the study's own analysis: Amplification with reference gene primers provided the estimates of nucleated cell counts. Some clones are missing from TCRdb's copy, which holds only in-frame ones; the method was immunoSEQ multiplex PCR. The V and J calls and the clone size are those of that table, but D and trimming were determined from the DNA. The table lists 130,000 to 150,000 clones, approximately 80% of them singletons. The receptor was isolated from a human donor in a cohort sampled during active COVID-19. The rearrangement uses TRBV13 and TRBJ1-5; D is undetermined. The material sequenced was peripheral blood. The CDR3 bases are TGTGCCAGCTCTGGGCACAATCAGCCCCAGCATTTT. This gives the protein CASSGHNQPQHF.